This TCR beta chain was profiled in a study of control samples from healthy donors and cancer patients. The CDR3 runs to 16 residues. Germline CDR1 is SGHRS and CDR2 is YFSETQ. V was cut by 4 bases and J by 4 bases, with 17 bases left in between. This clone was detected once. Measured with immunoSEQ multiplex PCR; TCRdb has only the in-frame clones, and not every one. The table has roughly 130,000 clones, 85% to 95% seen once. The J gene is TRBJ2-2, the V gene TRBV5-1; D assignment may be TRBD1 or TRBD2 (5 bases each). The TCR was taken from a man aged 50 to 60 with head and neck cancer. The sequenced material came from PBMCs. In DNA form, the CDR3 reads TGCGCCAGCAGCCCTATTATGGGGGTCGTCACCGGGGAGCTGTTTTTT. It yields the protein CASSPIMGVVTGELFF.